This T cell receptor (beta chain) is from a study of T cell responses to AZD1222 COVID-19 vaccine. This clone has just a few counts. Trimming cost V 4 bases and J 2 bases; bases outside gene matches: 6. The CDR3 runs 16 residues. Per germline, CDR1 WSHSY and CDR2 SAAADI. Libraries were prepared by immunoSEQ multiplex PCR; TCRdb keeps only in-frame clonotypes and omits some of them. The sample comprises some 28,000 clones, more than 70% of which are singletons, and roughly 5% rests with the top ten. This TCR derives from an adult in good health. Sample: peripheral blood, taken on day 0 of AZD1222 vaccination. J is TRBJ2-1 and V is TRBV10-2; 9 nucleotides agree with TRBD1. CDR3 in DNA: TGCGCCAGCAGTGTCCCCGGGACAGGGCCCTACAATGAGCAGTTCTTC. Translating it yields CASSVPGTGPYNEQFF.